Below are 2 T cell receptor beta chains sequenced from a single sample in a study of regulatory T cells in long-lasting Graves disease (dated by TCRdb to the early 2020s). Library method: multiplex PCR. The sequencer was an Illumina HiSeq 4000. CDR3 regions were amplified by Arm-PCR with iRepertoire HTBI primers to construct TCR beta libraries. TCRdb redid the processing of the public reads, applying fastp at Q25 and MiXCR, and retained in-frame beta chains. Every distinct CDR3 protein forms one entry, paired with its most common genes and DNA. Within this sample are 550,000 to 600,000 distinct CDR3 sequences, with around 16% of them counted one time only. The leading ten clones occupy more than 10% of the sample. The time point label for this specimen denotes: newly diagnosed GD, antithyroid drugs for less than 3 months. For both TCR sequencing and RNA sequencing, RNA was extracted from PBMCs using TRIzol.

These records were also assigned to another study, of T cells in Graves' hyperthyroidism and ophthalmopathy.

The sample here was peripheral blood mononuclear cells (PBMCs), taken at new diagnosis, from a patient treated with antithyroid drugs. These receptors came from a man between 18 and 29 years old with Graves disease. Donor details come from another sample of the same person, matched by shared clones.

The table lists this clonotype with many counts. This rearrangement joins TRBV7-3 to TRBJ1-2, with D maybe TRBD1 (5 bases). Germline V gives CDR1 SGHTA, CDR2 FQGTGA. This CDR3 has 13 residues. V gave up 1 base and J gave up 6 bases, with 9 bases separating them. This CDR3 is CASSLIVGDGYTF. The CDR3 coding sequence is TGTGCCAGCAGCTTAATAGTAGGGGATGGCTACACCTTC. The full variable domain, completed using reference TRBV7-3 and TRBJ1-2, is GAGVSQTPSNKVTEKGKYVELRCDPISGHTALYWYRQSLGQGPEFLIYFQGTGAADDSGLPNDRFFAVRPEGSVSTLKIQRTERGDSAVYLCASSLIVGDGYTFGSGTRLTVV.

The rearrangement uses TRBV4-1 and TRBJ1-3, with D unresolved. CDR1 is MGHRA, CDR2 YSYEKL, per germline. Trimming pared 2 bases from V and 1 base from J, leaving 9 bases between. The CDR3 spans 15 residues. CDR3 loop: CASSQIHLSGNTIYF. The DNA of the CDR3 is TGCGCCAGCAGCCAAATACACCTTTCTGGAAACACCATATATTTT.